These T cell receptor beta chains were read from a single sample in a study of blood T cell repertoires in COVID-19. Data came from immunoSEQ multiplex PCR; TCRdb stores just in-frame clones and leaves some out. The sample lists around 450,000 clones, approximately 90% occurring once. The sequenced material came from peripheral blood. The source is a woman aged 25-40 years with acute or convalescent COVID-19. Each CDR3 is given with its conserved first and last residue. D genes are given only for firm matches. Clone size is shown for a subset of rows, as once, few, many or a class of expanded clone.

D: -; V: TRBV5-4; size: -; J: TRBJ2-2; length: 16; DNA: TGTGCCAGCAGCCAGGCGACAGCCTTAAACACCGGGGAGCTGTTTTTT; CDR3: CASSQATALNTGELFF
D: -; V: TRBV19; size: -; J: TRBJ1-6; length: 12; DNA: TGTGCCAGTAGTATAACGGATTCACCCCTCCACTTT; CDR3: CASSITDSPLHF
D: -; V: TRBV18; size: -; J: TRBJ2-2; length: 15; DNA: TGTGCCAGCTCAGAGGCGCGGGCGAACACCGGGGAGCTGTTTTTT; CDR3: CASSEARANTGELFF
D: -; V: TRBV18; size: -; J: TRBJ1-6; length: 15; DNA: TGTGCCAGCTCACGACAGAGCTCCTATAATTCACCCCTCCACTTT; CDR3: CASSRQSSYNSPLHF
D: -; V: TRBV6-2/TRBV6-3; size: -; J: TRBJ1-2; length: 13; DNA: TGTGCCAGCAGTGACCAGGGCGGTAGTGGCTACACCTTC; CDR3: CASSDQGGSGYTF
D: -; V: TRBV5-4; size: -; J: TRBJ1-1; length: 14; DNA: TGTGCCAGCAGCTTGGGGGCCCTGAACACTGAAGCTTTCTTT; CDR3: CASSLGALNTEAFF
D: -; V: TRBV14; size: -; J: TRBJ2-2; length: 13; DNA: TGTGCCAGCAGCCTTAAGGAGACCGGGGAGCTGTTTTTT; CDR3: CASSLKETGELFF
D: -; V: TRBV9; size: -; J: TRBJ2-7; length: 14; DNA: TGTGCCAGCAGCGTAGCTGGCCAGGGGTACGAGCAGTACTTC; CDR3: CASSVAGQGYEQYF
D: -; V: TRBV3-1/TRBV3-2; size: -; J: TRBJ2-2; length: 17; DNA: TGTGCCAGCAGCCAAGAGGTGGCAGGGGAGGGTTCCGGGGAGCTGTTTTTT; CDR3: CASSQEVAGEGSGELFF
D: TRBD2; V: TRBV7-2; size: once; J: TRBJ2-2; length: 16; DNA: TGTGCCAGCAGCCCAAGACTAGCGGGGGTAACCGGGGAGCTGTTTTTT; CDR3: CASSPRLAGVTGELFF
D: -; V: TRBV4-2; size: -; J: TRBJ1-5; length: 16; DNA: TGTGCCAGCAGCCAAGATGGGGCAGGGGCAAATCAGCCCCAGCATTTT; CDR3: CASSQDGAGANQPQHF
D: TRBD1; V: TRBV18; size: -; J: TRBJ1-5; length: 14; DNA: TGTGCCAGCTCAAAGACAGGGAGCAATCAGCCCCAGCATTTT; CDR3: CASSKTGSNQPQHF
D: -; V: TRBV18; size: -; J: TRBJ1-2; length: 13; DNA: TGTGCCAGCTCACCGGAGCTTCAATATGGCTACACCTTC; CDR3: CASSPELQYGYTF
D: -; V: TRBV11-2; size: -; J: TRBJ1-6; length: 14; DNA: TGTGCCAGCACCCTTCCTGGGCGGGCTTCACCCCTCCACTTT; CDR3: CASTLPGRASPLHF
D: -; V: TRBV2; size: -; J: TRBJ1-5; length: 13; DNA: TGTGCCAGCAGTGAATCCAGAAATCAGCCCCAGCATTTT; CDR3: CASSESRNQPQHF
D: TRBD2; V: TRBV19; size: -; J: TRBJ2-3; length: 16; DNA: TGTGCCAGTAGTATTTATCTCCTAGCGGGGGAGAATACGCAGTATTTT; CDR3: CASSIYLLAGENTQYF
D: TRBD2; V: TRBV12-5; size: -; J: TRBJ2-1; length: 21; DNA: TGTGCTAGTGGTAGAGGGGACAGGGGATGGGAACTAGCGGGGGGACACAATGAGCAGTTCTTC; CDR3: CASGRGDRGWELAGGHNEQFF
D: -; V: TRBV3-1/TRBV3-2; size: once; J: TRBJ2-2; length: 14; DNA: TGTGCCAGCAGCCAAGACTTTCGGACCGGGGAGCTGTTTTTT; CDR3: CASSQDFRTGELFF
D: TRBD2; V: TRBV5-1; size: -; J: TRBJ2-1; length: 17; DNA: TGCGCCAGCAGCCCAAACTCGGCGGGGGGTTACTACAATGAGCAGTTCTTC; CDR3: CASSPNSAGGYYNEQFF
D: TRBD1; V: TRBV5-1; size: -; J: TRBJ2-5; length: 16; DNA: TGCGCCAGCAGCTTTGGTTTAGGACAGGGATCAGAGACCCAGTACTTC; CDR3: CASSFGLGQGSETQYF
D: TRBD2; V: TRBV4-1; size: few; J: TRBJ2-2; length: 16; DNA: TGCGCCAGCAGCCAAGATCTACTAGCGGGGGTCGGGGAGCTGTTTTTT; CDR3: CASSQDLLAGVGELFF
D: TRBD1; V: TRBV6-6; size: few; J: TRBJ2-2; length: 15; DNA: TGTGCCAGCAGTTACAATCACAGGGGAATAGGGGAGCTGTTTTTT; CDR3: CASSYNHRGIGELFF
D: TRBD1; V: TRBV6-5; size: -; J: TRBJ1-5; length: 15; DNA: TGTGCCAGCAGAGAGACAGGGGGCTCGAATCAGCCCCAGCATTTT; CDR3: CASRETGGSNQPQHF
D: TRBD2; V: TRBV5-1; size: -; J: TRBJ2-7; length: 13; DNA: TGCGCCAGCAGCTTCGGACTAGGCTACGAGCAGTACTTC; CDR3: CASSFGLGYEQYF
D: TRBD2; V: TRBV30; size: few; J: TRBJ2-7; length: 13; DNA: TGTGCCTGGAAAGGCGGGAGCTCCTACGAGCAGTACTTC; CDR3: CAWKGGSSYEQYF
D: TRBD1; V: TRBV12-3/TRBV12-4; size: once; J: TRBJ2-1; length: 13; DNA: TGTGCCAGCAGGCCGGACAGGGGCGGTGAGCAGTTCTTC; CDR3: CASRPDRGGEQFF
D: -; V: TRBV5-4; size: -; J: TRBJ2-3; length: 12; DNA: TGTGCCAGCAGCCCCACTAGAGATACGCAGTATTTT; CDR3: CASSPTRDTQYF
D: TRBD1; V: TRBV7-8; size: -; J: TRBJ1-3; length: 15; DNA: TGTGCCAGCAGCTTGGGACAGACCTCTGGAAACACCATATATTTT; CDR3: CASSLGQTSGNTIYF
D: -; V: TRBV6-6; size: -; J: TRBJ1-6; length: 14; DNA: TGTGCCAGCAGTAAGTCAGCTACTAGTTCACCCCTCCACTTT; CDR3: CASSKSATSSPLHF
D: -; V: TRBV6-5; size: -; J: TRBJ1-1; length: 12; DNA: TGTGCCAGCATACATCCTTACACTGAAGCTTTCTTT; CDR3: CASIHPYTEAFF
D: TRBD2; V: TRBV7-9; size: -; J: TRBJ2-5; length: 14; DNA: TGTGCCAGCAGCTTAACTAGCGGGACTGAGACCCAGTACTTC; CDR3: CASSLTSGTETQYF
D: -; V: TRBV7-6; size: -; J: TRBJ2-7; length: 19; DNA: -; CDR3: CASSQHSGQGAPQSDEQYF
D: TRBD1; V: TRBV6-1; size: once; J: TRBJ2-3; length: 15; DNA: TGTGCCAGCAGGGAAGACAGGGACCGCACAGATACGCAGTATTTT; CDR3: CASREDRDRTDTQYF
D: -; V: TRBV21-1; size: once; J: TRBJ1-5; length: 15; DNA: TGTGCCAGCAGGGACGGACAGGGGGCAGCGCAGCCCCAGCATTTT; CDR3: CASRDGQGAAQPQHF
D: TRBD2; V: TRBV6-5; size: -; J: TRBJ2-1; length: 14; DNA: TGTGCCAGCAGGGGACTAGCGGGGGGTAATGAGCAGTTCTTC; CDR3: CASRGLAGGNEQFF
D: TRBD1; V: TRBV10-1; size: -; J: TRBJ2-1; length: 12; DNA: TGCGCCAGCGGACAGGGTAACAATGAGCAGTTCTTC; CDR3: CASGQGNNEQFF
D: -; V: TRBV20-1; size: -; J: TRBJ2-7; length: 11; DNA: TGCAGTGCTATGAGAGACTACGAGCAGTACTTC; CDR3: CSAMRDYEQYF
D: -; V: TRBV27; size: -; J: TRBJ2-7; length: 15; DNA: TGTGCCAGCAGTACCAGACAGGAACGCTCCTACGAGCAGTACTTC; CDR3: CASSTRQERSYEQYF
D: -; V: TRBV30; size: -; J: TRBJ1-3; length: 14; DNA: TGTGCCTGGAGCCCCCGGACATCTGGAAACACCATATATTTT; CDR3: CAWSPRTSGNTIYF
D: -; V: TRBV28; size: -; J: TRBJ1-2; length: 12; DNA: TGTGCCAGCAGTTTGGGGGGGAATAGCTACACCTTC; CDR3: CASSLGGNSYTF
D: -; V: TRBV3-1/TRBV3-2; size: -; J: TRBJ2-1; length: 16; DNA: TGTGCCAGCAGCCAAGAAGGGGCTAGCTCCTACAATGAGCAGTTCTTC; CDR3: CASSQEGASSYNEQFF
D: TRBD1; V: TRBV7-6; size: -; J: TRBJ2-7; length: 15; DNA: TGTGCCAGCAGCTTATATCACAGGGGGGATTTGGAGCAGTACTTC; CDR3: CASSLYHRGDLEQYF
D: -; V: TRBV11-2; size: -; J: TRBJ1-1; length: 15; DNA: TGTGCCAGCAGCTTAGAAGTTGGGGGGGGCACTGAAGCTTTCTTT; CDR3: CASSLEVGGGTEAFF
D: TRBD2; V: TRBV28; size: -; J: TRBJ2-5; length: 16; DNA: TGTGCCAGCACACCAGCCTCGGGACTAGCGGGGGAGACCCAGTACTTC; CDR3: CASTPASGLAGETQYF
D: -; V: TRBV28; size: few; J: TRBJ1-6; length: 14; DNA: TGTGCCAGCAGTTTTCCGACAGATAATTCACCCCTCCACTTT; CDR3: CASSFPTDNSPLHF
D: -; V: TRBV9; size: -; J: TRBJ2-1; length: 13; DNA: TGTGCCAGCAGCGTAGCTTACGAGGGGGTCCGGTTCTTC; CDR3: CASSVAYEGVRFF
D: TRBD2; V: TRBV2; size: -; J: TRBJ2-5; length: 15; DNA: TGTGCCAGCAGTGAAGGGCTAGCGGGGGTGGAGACCCAGTACTTC; CDR3: CASSEGLAGVETQYF
D: -; V: TRBV6-2/TRBV6-3; size: -; J: TRBJ2-1; length: 18; DNA: TGTGCCAGCAGTCCACTCCCCCGTGTCGATTGGGGCGTGAATGAGCAGTTCTTC; CDR3: CASSPLPRVDWGVNEQFF
D: -; V: TRBV9; size: -; J: TRBJ2-5; length: 14; DNA: TGTGCCAGCAGCGTAGCGGGGTCCCGCGAGACCCAGTACTTC; CDR3: CASSVAGSRETQYF
D: TRBD1; V: TRBV7-3; size: -; J: TRBJ1-1; length: 15; DNA: TGTGCCAGCAGCTTGACAGGGGGTGTTTGGACTGAAGCTTTCTTT; CDR3: CASSLTGGVWTEAFF
D: -; V: TRBV28; size: -; J: TRBJ2-2; length: 14; DNA: TGTGCCAGCAGTAGAATTCAGGGAACCGGGGAGCTGTTTTTT; CDR3: CASSRIQGTGELFF
D: -; V: TRBV4-1; size: -; J: TRBJ1-6; length: 17; DNA: TGCGCCAGCAGCCCACGAGTAGGAGGGCTCTATAATTCACCCCTCCACTTT; CDR3: CASSPRVGGLYNSPLHF
D: -; V: TRBV5-1; size: -; J: TRBJ2-5; length: 15; DNA: TGCGCCAGCAGCTTCGTAGACGGGATACAAGAGACCCAGTACTTC; CDR3: CASSFVDGIQETQYF
D: -; V: TRBV20-1; size: -; J: TRBJ2-7; length: 12; DNA: TGCAGTGCTAGTAGAGGGGGAAACGAGCAGTACTTC; CDR3: CSASRGGNEQYF
D: TRBD1; V: TRBV5-8; size: -; J: TRBJ2-3; length: 16; DNA: TGTGCCAGCAGCCTAGGACAGGGTAGGGGCACAGATACGCAGTATTTT; CDR3: CASSLGQGRGTDTQYF
D: TRBD2; V: TRBV3-1/TRBV3-2; size: -; J: TRBJ2-1; length: 16; DNA: TGTGCCAGCAGCCAGACTAGCGGGCCAGCCCCCGTTGAGCAGTTCTTC; CDR3: CASSQTSGPAPVEQFF
D: TRBD1; V: TRBV5-1; size: -; J: TRBJ1-2; length: 17; DNA: TGCGCCAGCAGCTTGTCAGGGGGCGCTACTGGGAACTATGGCTACACCTTC; CDR3: CASSLSGGATGNYGYTF
D: -; V: TRBV5-6; size: -; J: TRBJ2-2; length: 14; DNA: TGTGCCAGCAGCGGCCTCTTAAACACCGGGGAGCTGTTTTTT; CDR3: CASSGLLNTGELFF
D: -; V: TRBV3-1/TRBV3-2; size: -; J: TRBJ2-7; length: 12; DNA: TGTGCCAGCAGCCAAGTTCTCTACGAGCAGTACTTC; CDR3: CASSQVLYEQYF